Listed below are T cell receptor beta chains from one sample, sequenced in a study of T cells in localized non-small cell lung cancer. Using immunoSEQ multiplex PCR, the repertoire was profiled, and TCRdb retains in-frame clones only, with some absent. Here the sample spans about 53,000 clones, over 70% being singletons. Sequencing used peripheral blood mononuclear cells, obtained before any cancer treatment. All receptors come from a man between 35 and 75 years old with stage III lung adenocarcinoma. Both conserved end residues are part of each CDR3. The D gene is left open where the match is weak. Size is omitted from some rows. Given values are once, few, many or a class for expanded clones.

j_gene,abundance,v_gene,d_gene,CDR3aa,CDR3nt
TRBJ1-2,NA,TRBV9,NA,CASSVGDIDNYGYTF,TGTGCCAGCAGCGTAGGGGACATAGATAACTATGGCTACACCTTC
TRBJ2-3,NA,TRBV19,NA,CASSIIRDSLTDTQYF,TGTGCCAGTAGTATAATCCGGGACTCCCTCACAGATACGCAGTATTTT
TRBJ1-5,NA,TRBV2,NA,CASSERGQGQPQHF,TGTGCCAGCAGTGAACGGGGACAAGGACAGCCCCAGCATTTT
TRBJ2-3,NA,TRBV9,TRBD1,CASSVRGDRGRIDTQYF,TGTGCCAGCAGCGTACGGGGGGACAGGGGTCGTATAGATACGCAGTATTTT
TRBJ1-3,NA,TRBV19,NA,CASSRGTGSSGNTIYF,TGTGCCAGTAGTAGGGGGACCGGGAGCTCTGGAAACACCATATATTTT
TRBJ2-1,NA,TRBV29-1,TRBD1,CSVELSSGGGNEQFF,TGCAGCGTTGAATTGTCGTCAGGGGGTGGCAATGAGCAGTTCTTC
TRBJ2-1,NA,TRBV7-9,TRBD2,CASSSSGLSYNEQFF,TGTGCCAGCAGTTCTAGCGGCCTCTCCTACAATGAGCAGTTCTTC
TRBJ2-7,once,TRBV7-9,TRBD2,CASSDPSGTAYEQYF,TGTGCCAGCAGTGATCCTAGCGGGACTGCATACGAGCAGTACTTC
TRBJ2-1,NA,TRBV2,NA,CASMGPNEQFF,TGTGCCAGCATGGGGCCGAATGAGCAGTTCTTC
TRBJ2-3,NA,TRBV19,NA,CASSILTADTQYF,TGTGCCAGTAGTATACTTACAGCAGATACGCAGTATTTT
TRBJ2-5,NA,TRBV6-5,TRBD2,CASTISGGVSKTQYF,TGTGCCAGCACCATTAGCGGGGGGGTCTCGAAGACCCAGTACTTC
TRBJ2-1,NA,TRBV7-2,TRBD2,CASSWGLAGADEQFF,TGTGCCAGCAGCTGGGGACTAGCGGGGGCGGATGAGCAGTTCTTC
TRBJ2-1,NA,TRBV7-2,NA,CASSSSLRGRINEQFF,TGTGCCAGCAGCTCAAGCCTACGGGGGAGGATCAATGAGCAGTTCTTC
TRBJ1-1,few,TRBV7-9,NA,CASSSLRVGNTEAFF,TGTGCCAGCAGCTCACTTAGGGTCGGAAACACTGAAGCTTTCTTT
TRBJ2-7,NA,TRBV10-2,TRBD1,CASSDAGGFYEQYF,TGCGCCAGCAGTGATGCAGGGGGTTTCTACGAGCAGTACTTC
TRBJ2-7,NA,TRBV9,NA,CASSVGRGTLNEQYF,TGTGCCAGCAGCGTAGGACGAGGGACACTGAACGAGCAGTACTTC
TRBJ1-6,NA,TRBV6-5,NA,CASTPGGPLHF,TGTGCCAGCACCCCCGGGGGACCCCTCCACTTT
TRBJ2-1,NA,TRBV2,TRBD2,CASTNPLAGVVNEQFF,TGTGCCAGCACCAACCCACTAGCGGGAGTGGTTAATGAGCAGTTCTTC
TRBJ1-2,NA,TRBV10-3,NA,CAISEIGASHGYTF,TGTGCCATCAGTGAAATTGGGGCTTCGCATGGCTACACCTTC
TRBJ2-7,NA,TRBV7-2,TRBD2,CASSLGLAGSFYEQYF,TGTGCCAGCAGCCTGGGACTAGCGGGAAGCTTCTACGAGCAGTACTTC
TRBJ2-1,NA,TRBV5-4,NA,CASSLEQGLGNEQFF,TGTGCCAGCAGCTTGGAACAGGGTCTTGGCAATGAGCAGTTCTTC
TRBJ2-5,NA,TRBV11-2,TRBD2,CASSGGLAKETQYF,TGTGCCAGCAGCGGGGGACTAGCGAAAGAGACCCAGTACTTC
TRBJ2-3,NA,TRBV19,NA,CASSIDPRAGDTQYF,TGTGCCAGTAGTATAGACCCTAGGGCTGGAGATACGCAGTATTTT
TRBJ2-3,NA,TRBV6-4,TRBD1,CASSPGQADRDTQYF,TGTGCCAGCAGCCCCGGACAGGCTGATAGGGATACGCAGTATTTT
TRBJ1-5,NA,TRBV7-3,NA,CASSLSSRTDQPQHF,TGTGCCAGCAGCTTAAGTTCCAGGACCGATCAGCCCCAGCATTTT
TRBJ1-5,NA,TRBV19,TRBD1,CASTPGTGTQPQHF,TGTGCCAGTACCCCGGGGACAGGGACTCAGCCCCAGCATTTT
TRBJ1-3,NA,TRBV13,NA,CASSFRDNGNTIYF,TGTGCCAGCAGCTTCCGGGACAACGGAAACACCATATATTTT
TRBJ1-1,NA,TRBV6-5,NA,CASSYFDGNTEAFF,TGTGCCAGCAGTTACTTCGATGGGAACACTGAAGCTTTCTTT
TRBJ1-2,NA,TRBV7-3,TRBD1,CASSLMRQGSGYTF,TGTGCCAGCAGCTTAATGCGACAGGGGAGCGGCTACACCTTC
TRBJ2-1,once,TRBV21-1,NA,CASSTKGERWDEQFF,TGTGCCAGCAGCACCAAGGGTGAGCGATGGGATGAGCAGTTCTTC
TRBJ2-6,NA,TRBV7-2,TRBD1,CASIPEGQGSGANVLTF,TGTGCCAGCATCCCGGAGGGACAGGGCTCTGGGGCCAACGTCCTGACTTTC
TRBJ1-6,NA,TRBV25-1,NA,CTSSPGGPGNSPLHF,TGTACCAGCAGTCCTGGGGGCCCGGGTAATTCACCCCTCCACTTT
TRBJ1-5,NA,TRBV18,NA,CASSPTGNQPQHF,TGTGCCAGCTCACCGACAGGCAATCAGCCCCAGCATTTT
TRBJ2-1,NA,TRBV7-9,NA,CASSPQGYEQFF,TGTGCCAGCAGTCCCCAGGGCTATGAGCAGTTCTTC
TRBJ2-5,once,TRBV7-9,NA,CASSSTYQETQYF,TGTGCCAGCAGCTCCACGTACCAAGAGACCCAGTACTTC
TRBJ1-4,NA,TRBV25-1,NA,CASSVQDATNEKLFF,TGTGCCAGCAGTGTGCAGGACGCAACTAATGAAAAACTGTTTTTT
TRBJ1-1,NA,TRBV5-6,TRBD1,CASRLQGHATEAFF,TGTGCCAGCAGATTACAGGGGCATGCGACTGAAGCTTTCTTT
TRBJ1-1,few,TRBV11-3,NA,CASSLESVPEAFF,TGTGCCAGCAGCTTAGAATCTGTCCCTGAAGCTTTCTTT
TRBJ1-1,NA,TRBV11-3,NA,CASSLRNVNTEAFF,TGTGCCAGCAGCTTAAGAAATGTGAACACTGAAGCTTTCTTT
TRBJ1-4,NA,TRBV5-1,TRBD1,CASSLVGQGAEKLFF,TGCGCCAGCAGCTTGGTTGGACAGGGTGCTGAAAAACTGTTTTTT
TRBJ1-2,NA,TRBV11-2,NA,CASRRTGMGGYTF,TGTGCCAGCAGACGCACTGGGATGGGTGGCTACACCTTC
TRBJ2-5,once,TRBV9,NA,CASSPLAVEETQYF,TGTGCCAGCAGTCCTTTAGCGGTCGAAGAGACCCAGTACTTC
TRBJ2-3,NA,TRBV5-6,TRBD2,CASSRLAGGKADTQYF,TGTGCCAGCAGCAGACTAGCGGGAGGCAAAGCAGATACACAGTATTTT
TRBJ1-3,few,TRBV4-3,NA,CASSQDHSWLTSGNTIYF,TGCGCCAGCAGCCAAGATCATTCGTGGCTCACTTCTGGAAACACCATATATTTT
TRBJ1-5,once,TRBV11-1,NA,CASSFGGENQPQHF,TGTGCCAGCAGCTTTGGGGGGGAGAATCAGCCCCAGCATTTT
TRBJ2-2,once,TRBV5-1,NA,CASSPWADPNTGELFF,TGCGCCAGCAGCCCCTGGGCAGATCCGAACACCGGGGAGCTGTTTTTT
TRBJ1-1,NA,TRBV6-5,NA,CASSYLQNTEAFF,TGTGCCAGCAGTTACCTCCAGAACACTGAAGCTTTCTTT
TRBJ1-2,NA,TRBV19,NA,CASSEEGVHYGYTF,TGTGCCAGTAGTGAGGAGGGGGTTCACTATGGCTACACCTTC
TRBJ1-1,NA,TRBV4-2,NA,CASSGPGFTEAFF,TGTGCCAGCAGCGGCCCTGGGTTTACTGAAGCTTTCTTT